These 19 T cell receptor beta chains originate from one sample sequenced in a study of radiotherapy plus CTLA-4 blockade in lung cancer. Here immunoSEQ multiplex PCR was the method, and the copy in TCRdb shows in-frame clones only, minus some. Of 70,000 to 95,000 clones listed, over 75% were seen once; the top ten hold roughly 14%. The material was peripheral blood, obtained from a patient treated with radiotherapy plus ipilimumab. The receptor set was obtained from a human donor with non-small cell lung cancer that progressed on radiotherapy plus ipilimumab.

The V call is TRBV18, the J call TRBJ2-7; D perhaps matches TRBD1 (6 bases). CDR3 length: 16 residues. V lost 5 bases and J lost 0, with 17 bases in between. The V gene's germline CDR1 is KGHSH and CDR2 LQKENI. CDR3 DNA: TGTGCCAGCTCATCCCTACAGGGAAAAGGCTCCTACGAGCAGTACTTC. It codes for CASSSLQGKGSYEQYF.

Here the CDR3 DNA reads TGTGCCAGCAGCGCTTCCCGGGACACCCTCATGAACACTGAAGCTTTCTTT. It encodes CASSASRDTLMNTEAFF. This chain joins TRBV9 and TRBJ1-1; perhaps TRBD1 as D (6 bases). The CDR3 has 17 residues. Trimming removed 3 bases at V and 0 bases at J, with 18 bases between. Germline CDR1 SGDLS, CDR2 YYNGEE.

This sequence joins TRBV7-2 and TRBJ2-5; D remains ambiguous. Germline values: CDR1 SGHTA, CDR2 FQGNSA. Trimming left V 4 bases short and J 1 base short, with 4 bases between. The CDR3 covers 12 residues. CDR3 region: CASSSVQETQYF. CDR3 coding DNA: TGTGCCAGCAGCTCCGTCCAAGAGACCCAGTACTTC.

The chain recombines TRBV28 with TRBJ1-2; TRBD1 matches 7 bases. The V gene end was trimmed by 4 bases and the J gene end by 5 bases; junction bases not matched to a gene: 13. CDR1 is MDHEN, CDR2 SYDVKM, per germline. The CDR3 is made up of 16 amino acids. CDR3 residues: CASSSQTGPSPYGYTF. The CDR3 nucleotides read TGTGCCAGCAGTTCTCAGACAGGGCCCTCCCCGTATGGCTACACCTTC.

The V call is TRBV10-3, the J call TRBJ2-7; D might be TRBD2 (5 bases). Germline lookup yields CDR1 ENHRY and CDR2 SYGVKD. The CDR3 consists of 14 residues. Deletions cut 0 bases from V and 1 base from J, with 7 bases between. The CDR3 reads CAISESTGSYEQYF. For the CDR3, the DNA is TGTGCCATCAGTGAGTCGACGGGGTCCTACGAGCAGTACTTC.

The chain combines TRBV27 with TRBJ1-4; D remains unclear. Trimming pared 0 bases from V and 0 bases from J, leaving 20 bases between. CDR1 is MNHEY and CDR2 is SMNVEV in the germline V gene (reference sequence). This CDR3 region has 20 residues. This CDR3 reads CASSLSPPYGGYATNEKLFF. CDR3 DNA sequence: TGTGCCAGCAGTTTATCGCCCCCATATGGAGGATATGCAACTAATGAAAAACTGTTTTTT.

The chain carries TRBV18 and TRBJ2-1, with no clear D. Germline CDR1 is KGHSH and CDR2 is LQKENI. Trimming left V 3 bases short and J 6 bases short, with 12 bases between. The CDR3 extends over 14 amino acids. The CDR3 reads CASSPYSGSNEQFF. DNA of the CDR3: TGTGCCAGCTCACCTTACTCCGGGTCCAATGAGCAGTTCTTC.

The chain joins TRBV19 to TRBJ1-5; D not certain. The CDR3 sequence is 13 residues long. V lost 8 bases and J lost 1, with 9 bases in between. The germline V gene encodes CDR1 LNHDA and CDR2 SQIVND (reference sequence). The CDR3 region is CASDKMSNQPQHF. CDR3 DNA: TGTGCCAGTGACAAAATGAGCAATCAGCCCCAGCATTTT.

The rearrangement uses TRBV5-1 and TRBJ2-7, with D maybe TRBD2 (5 bases). This CDR3 has 15 amino acids. The germline V and J ends were trimmed by 1 base and 6 bases, with 17 bases remaining between them. Germline V gene lookup returns CDR1 SGHRS and CDR2 YFSETQ. The CDR3 DNA reads TGCGCCAGCAGCTTGTTGACGGGGAGCTCTGGCGAGCAGTACTTC. Translation gives CASSLLTGSSGEQYF.

This chain uses TRBV7-3 with TRBJ2-3; the D gene is possibly TRBD2 (6 bases). The CDR3 covers 17 residues. V lost 1 base and J 0 bases, leaving 14 bases between the germline ends. The V gene's germline CDR1 is SGHTA and CDR2 FQGTGA. CDR3 nucleotide sequence: TGTGCCAGCAGCTTAAAACTAGCCCTTACAAGCACAGATACGCAGTATTTT. It encodes CASSLKLALTSTDTQYF.

The chain employs TRBV7-3 and TRBJ1-1; no firm D call. Germline V gene data show CDR1 as SGHTA and CDR2 as FQGTGA. With 8 bases removed from V and 1 base from J, the gap between germline ends came to 11 bases. The CDR3 runs 13 residues. The CDR3 region is CASSRRENTEAFF. CDR3 DNA sequence: TGTGCCAGCTCCCGAAGGGAGAACACTGAAGCTTTCTTT.

J is TRBJ2-2 and V is TRBV6-1; D possibly uses TRBD1 or TRBD2 (5 bases each). The CDR3 runs 15 residues. CDR1 and CDR2 (germline): MNHNS, SASEGT. Trimming removed 3 bases at V and 0 bases at J, with 8 bases between. CDR3 loop: CASSDGTANTGELFF. In DNA form, the CDR3 reads TGTGCCAGCAGTGACGGGACGGCGAACACCGGGGAGCTGTTTTTT.

As for this clone: The junction departs from the called germline gene at one end, perhaps through a read error. The chain recombines TRBV5-1 with TRBJ1-1; 7 bases line up with TRBD1. The CDR3 is made up of 17 amino acids. Germline CDR1 SGHRS, CDR2 YFSETQ. The CDR3, as DNA: TGCGCCAGCAGCTTGGCGGCAGGGGGTAATGTGAAAACTGAAGCTTTCTTT. This gives the protein CASSLAAGGNVKTEAFF.

Points on this clone: At the DNA level, this CDR3 is encoded by other sequences in the same sample as well. The rearrangement joins TRBV18 to TRBJ2-1; unclear D gene. The germline V gene has CDR1 KGHSH and CDR2 LQKENI. The CDR3 has 15 residues. Trimming stripped 0 bases from V and 0 bases from J, with 6 bases between. CDR3 nucleotide sequence: TGTGCCAGCTCACCACCAGGTAGCTCCTACAATGAGCAGTTCTTC. Translating it yields CASSPPGSSYNEQFF.

The rearrangement joins TRBV9 to TRBJ2-3; D remains ambiguous. Trimming left V 1 base short and J 3 bases short, with 12 bases between. In germline, CDR1 is SGDLS, CDR2 YYNGEE. The CDR3 sequence is 15 residues long. The DNA of the CDR3 is TGTGCCAGCAGCGTACTAGTGACCGGGACAGATACGCAGTATTTT. Protein: CASSVLVTGTDTQYF. Looking up the rest from reference TRBV9 and TRBJ2-3 gives the full variable domain: DSGVTQTPKHLITATGQRVTLRCSPRSGDLSVYWYQQSLDQGLQFLIQYYNGEERAKGNILERFSAQQFPDLHSELNLSSLELGDSALYFCASSVLVTGTDTQYFGPGTRLTVL.

A single count supports this clone. Here the CDR3 DNA reads TGTGCCAGCAGCTTTAATGGTGTGGAAAAACTGTTTTTT. Its translation: CASSFNGVEKLFF. The rearrangement uses TRBV5-4 and TRBJ1-4; D not resolved. The V end was cut by 2 bases, the J end by 8 bases, with 10 bases between. Germline-derived CDR1 and CDR2 are SGHNT and YYREEE (reference sequence). The CDR3 sequence is 13 residues long.

The chain joins TRBV9 to TRBJ1-1; no clear D. Between the trimmed V and J ends, which lost 5 bases and 0 bases, there was a span of 17 bases. CDR3 length equals 16 residues. In germline, CDR1 is SGDLS, CDR2 YYNGEE. CDR3 sequence: CASSGGRGGMNTEAFF. The CDR3 coding sequence is TGTGCCAGCAGTGGCGGACGGGGAGGGATGAACACTGAAGCTTTCTTT.

This chain joins TRBV9 and TRBJ2-2; 11 bases agree with TRBD2. Germline CDR1 reads SGDLS; CDR2 reads YYNGEE. The CDR3 covers 16 residues. The trim removed 5 bases at V and 5 bases at J, leaving 8 bases unmatched. In nucleotides, the CDR3 is TGTGCCAGCAGGACCGTAGCGGGAGGGGGGACCGGGGAGCTGTTTTTT. Translating gives CASRTVAGGGTGELFF.

V and J are TRBV19 and TRBJ1-6; TRBD1 matches at 7 bases. Per the germline V gene, CDR1 is LNHDA and CDR2 is SQIVND (reference sequence). With V trimmed by 8 bases and J by 4 bases, 5 bases remained unmatched. CDR3 size: 14 residues. The CDR3 protein is CASRDSYYNSPLHF. The CDR3 region has the DNA TGTGCCAGTCGGGACAGTTATTATAATTCACCCCTCCACTTT.